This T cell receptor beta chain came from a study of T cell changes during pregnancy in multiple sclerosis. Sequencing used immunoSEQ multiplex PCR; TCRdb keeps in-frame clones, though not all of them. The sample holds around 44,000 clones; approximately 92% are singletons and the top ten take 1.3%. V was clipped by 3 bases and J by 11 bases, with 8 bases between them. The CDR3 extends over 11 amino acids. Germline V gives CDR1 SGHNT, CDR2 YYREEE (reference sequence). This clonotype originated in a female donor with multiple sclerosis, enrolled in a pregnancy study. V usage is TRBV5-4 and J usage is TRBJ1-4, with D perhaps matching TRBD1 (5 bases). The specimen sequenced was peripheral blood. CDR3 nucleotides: TGTGCCAGCAGCTGGGAGGGGAAACTGTTTTTT. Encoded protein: CASSWEGKLFF.